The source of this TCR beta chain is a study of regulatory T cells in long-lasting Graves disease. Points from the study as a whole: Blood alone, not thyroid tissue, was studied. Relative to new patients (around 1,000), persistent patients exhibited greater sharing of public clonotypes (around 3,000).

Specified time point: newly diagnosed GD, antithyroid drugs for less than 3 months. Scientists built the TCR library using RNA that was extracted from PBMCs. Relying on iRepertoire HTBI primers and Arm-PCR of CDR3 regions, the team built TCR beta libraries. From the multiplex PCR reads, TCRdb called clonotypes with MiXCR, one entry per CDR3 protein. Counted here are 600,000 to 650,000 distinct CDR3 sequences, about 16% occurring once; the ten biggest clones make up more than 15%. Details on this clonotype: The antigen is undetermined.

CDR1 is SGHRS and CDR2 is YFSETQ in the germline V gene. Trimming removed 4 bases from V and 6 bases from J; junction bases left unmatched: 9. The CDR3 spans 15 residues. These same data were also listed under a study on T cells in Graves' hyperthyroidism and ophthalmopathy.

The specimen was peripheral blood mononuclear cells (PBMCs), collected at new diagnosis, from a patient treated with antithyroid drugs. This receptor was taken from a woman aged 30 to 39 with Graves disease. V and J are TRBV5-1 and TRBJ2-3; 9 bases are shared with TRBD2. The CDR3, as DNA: TGCGCCAGCAGCCCCGGTAGCGGGAGTGTTGATACGCAGTATTTT. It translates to CASSPGSGSVDTQYF.